The rows below give T cell receptor beta chains drawn from one sample of a study of T cells in Graves' hyperthyroidism and ophthalmopathy. TCRdb redid the calling of the multiplex PCR reads with MiXCR, one entry per CDR3 protein. Seen here are around 690,000 distinct CDR3 sequences, 15% to 20% observed once, and the top ten hold roughly a sixth. Sequencing was performed on blood. The receptors stem from a man aged 45-65 years with Graves' hyperthyroidism. Each CDR3 is given without its conserved first and last residue. Fields, in order: V gene, J gene, CDR3 protein.

TRBV18,TRBJ2-1,ASSPPSSYNEQF
TRBV29-1,TRBJ2-1,STRPPKNGNEQF
TRBV13,TRBJ1-5,ASSLDRGRPQH
TRBV27,TRBJ2-7,ASSLRTARDEQY
TRBV5-6,TRBJ2-3,ASSLSRIPQY
TRBV30,TRBJ2-2,AWIRDRVETGELF
TRBV20-1,TRBJ1-2,SARQGAGYGYT
TRBV6-5,TRBJ2-5,ASSYTDRGETQY
TRBV2,TRBJ2-5,ASSVTEYQETQY
TRBV7-9,TRBJ2-7,ASRGTLGEQY
TRBV10-1,TRBJ1-1,ASKSSSGGTEAF
TRBV27,TRBJ2-3,ASSVGGHGEDTQY
TRBV28,TRBJ2-6,ASSPRTGEDSTGANVLT
TRBV28,TRBJ2-1,ASSELAGGTYNEQF
TRBV6-2/TRBV6-3,TRBJ2-5,ASSYWEGSETQY
TRBV15,TRBJ1-1,ATSTLVTVMNTEAF
TRBV9,TRBJ1-5,ASSVDGISNQPQH
TRBV19,TRBJ2-1,ASKTDPGNEQF
TRBV5-4,TRBJ2-5,ASSLMGRMLQETQY
TRBV4-1,TRBJ2-7,ASSSIGGLFYEQY
TRBV18,TRBJ2-1,ASKRDVDNEQF
TRBV4-1,TRBJ2-5,ASSQLAGAVETQY
TRBV27,TRBJ2-7,ASRGYRRYEQY
TRBV12-3/TRBV12-4,TRBJ1-2,ASSLTATSGANYGYT
TRBV9,TRBJ2-1,ASSVVVAGVTANEQF
TRBV7-3,TRBJ2-3,ASSSRRGSGTDTQY
TRBV28,TRBJ2-6,ASSRGTGISGANVLT
TRBV2,TRBJ2-7,ASSEGLNEQY
TRBV11-3,TRBJ2-2,ASSFITQRATGELF
TRBV7-9,TRBJ2-1,ASSVELAGGHNEQF
TRBV10-3,TRBJ1-2,AIIPGQGDYGYT
TRBV9,TRBJ2-2,ASSVQGASGELF
TRBV24-1,TRBJ2-1,ATSDSWTSGRREQF
TRBV4-2,TRBJ1-2,ASSQELSYGYT
TRBV12-3/TRBV12-4,TRBJ2-7,ASSLGGGVEQY
TRBV12-3/TRBV12-4,TRBJ2-5,ASSLAGDRADQTQY
TRBV6-1,TRBJ1-2,ASSDWGAGYT
TRBV30,TRBJ1-1,AWKDLDTEAF
TRBV7-2,TRBJ2-1,ASSFISLGTSGDLEQF
TRBV20-1,TRBJ2-7,SAEPSGKYEQY
TRBV11-1,TRBJ1-1,ASSLGHLNTEAF
TRBV29-1,TRBJ2-7,SVSGGRGSSYEQY
TRBV6-1,TRBJ1-1,ASSSYMYTEAF
TRBV28,TRBJ1-1,ASTIGGRRNTEAF
TRBV7-9,TRBJ1-1,ASSLAAGRNTEAF
TRBV28,TRBJ2-7,ASSAGDRVSYEQY
TRBV2,TRBJ2-5,ANTRDVEETQY
TRBV9,TRBJ2-5,ASSPSGGSIGETQY
TRBV6-5,TRBJ2-5,ASSYSLGTQETQY
TRBV28,TRBJ2-7,ASSGTSGSRYEQY
TRBV29-1,TRBJ2-7,SVEWTGVSYEQY
TRBV29-1,TRBJ2-1,SVEGSSGSVVGEQF
TRBV7-9,TRBJ2-7,ASSLVEDKTYEQY
TRBV20-1,TRBJ2-1,SANSAGGPGNEQF
TRBV20-1,TRBJ2-1,SASSLYYGGEQF
TRBV6-1,TRBJ1-1,ASRGGGRGTEAF
TRBV27,TRBJ2-3,ASSLLASGPSTDTQY
TRBV7-3,TRBJ2-7,ASSLNGGYEQY
TRBV5-1,TRBJ2-1,ASSLGRLSNEQF
TRBV2,TRBJ2-5,ASTEGETQY